This TCR beta chain is drawn from a study of blood T cell repertoires in COVID-19. The CDR3 is made up of 13 amino acids. V was shortened by 0 bases and J by 9 bases, with 10 bases between the two germline ends. CDR1 is LGHDT and CDR2 is YNNKEL in the germline V gene (reference sequence). Only in-frame clones appear in the TCRdb table, and some are missing; sequencing was by immunoSEQ multiplex PCR. Among 40,000 or so clones listed, 85% were seen once. The rearrangement links TRBV3-1 (or the pseudogene TRBV3-2) to TRBJ2-3, with D maybe TRBD1 (5 bases). The sequenced sample was peripheral blood. This receptor was obtained from a human donor in a cohort sampled during active COVID-19. CDR3 bases: TGTGCCAGCAGCCAAGACTCCAGGGTCACGCAGTATTTT. Encoded protein: CASSQDSRVTQYF.